These 15 T cell receptor beta chains originate from one sample sequenced in a study of T cells after yellow fever vaccination. TCRdb re-called the 5' RACE reads with MiXCR, one entry per CDR3 protein. The table includes some 340,000 distinct CDR3 sequences, around 11% detected once. Sequenced material: CD4+ T cells sorted from PBMCs, taken 45 days after the yellow fever booster vaccination. These receptors all come from a man aged 18-30 years who received the YFV17D yellow fever vaccine.

This clonotype was recorded a few times. This chain connects TRBV12-3 or TRBV12-4 to TRBJ1-3; no clear D gene. The CDR3 is 14 residues long. Trimming removed 8 bases at V and 4 bases at J, with 15 bases between. The CDR3 loop is CASPPYHGGNTIYF. In nucleotides, the CDR3 is TGTGCCAGCCCGCCGTATCACGGAGGAAACACCATATATTTT.

This clonotype was picked up many times. The genes are TRBV20-1 and TRBJ2-1; D not resolved. Trimming took 3 bases from V and 0 from J, leaving 9 bases between them. CDR1 is DFQATT and CDR2 is SNEGSKA in the germline V gene (reference sequence). The CDR3 length is 14 residues. In DNA, the CDR3 is TGCAGTGCTAGTCGAAGCGACTCCTACAATGAGCAGTTCTTC. Translating gives CSASRSDSYNEQFF.

The chain carries TRBV27 and TRBJ2-1; 8 positions match TRBD1. The CDR3 consists of 13 residues. The germline CDR1 and CDR2 sequences are MNHEY and SMNVEV (reference sequence). Unmatched junction bases numbered 3, after V lost 3 bases and J lost 8 bases. The CDR3 is CASSFPGGDEQFF. The CDR3 DNA reads TGTGCCAGCAGTTTTCCAGGGGGCGATGAGCAGTTCTTC.

This clonotype came up a few times. The rearrangement links TRBV4-3 to TRBJ2-3; D is ambiguous. Germline assignment: CDR1 LGHNA and CDR2 YSLEER. This CDR3 region has 13 residues. Trimming left V 0 bases short and J 6 bases short, with 7 bases between. DNA of the CDR3: TGCGCCAGCAGCCAAGAAACGTGGGATACGCAGTATTTT. Translation gives CASSQETWDTQYF.

This clonotype was detected ten times or more. The chain combines TRBV12-3 or TRBV12-4 with TRBJ1-1, with 8 bases aligning to TRBD1. V was clipped by 6 bases and J by 3 bases; unmatched bases: 9. The CDR3 totals 15 residues. The CDR3 nucleotides read TGTGCCAGCAGACCCGGACAGGGCTGGGACACTGAAGCTTTCTTT. It translates to CASRPGQGWDTEAFF.

This CDR3 is CASSQGELRREQDTQYF. The DNA of the CDR3 is TGTGCCAGCAGCCAAGGGGAGCTTAGGCGGGAGCAAGATACGCAGTATTTT. This chain joins TRBV4-2 and TRBJ2-3; 7 bases are shared with TRBD2. J gave up 5 bases and V 1 base, and 12 bases lay outside the gene matches. The CDR3 spans 17 residues. The germline V gene has CDR1 LGHNA and CDR2 YNFKEQ.

The chain combines TRBV10-3 with TRBJ2-7, with D hard to call. Deletions cut 11 bases from V and 3 bases from J, with 17 bases between. The CDR3 covers 13 residues. Germline CDR1 is ENHRY and CDR2 is SYGVKD. CDR3 in DNA: TGTGCCTGCTCAGCAACTTCCTTCTACGAGCAGTACGTC. Translating gives CACSATSFYEQYV.

This clonotype was counted between two and nine times. V is TRBV4-2 and J is TRBJ2-5, with a weak D call TRBD1 (6 bases). This CDR3 has 16 amino acids. Germline V gives CDR1 LGHNA, CDR2 YNFKEQ. V dropped 4 bases and J dropped 5 bases, with 20 bases sitting between them. For the CDR3, the DNA is TGTGCCAGCAGCCCCCGGGACACAATCATTGCGGAGACCCAGTACTTC. This gives the protein CASSPRDTIIAETQYF.

This clonotype showed up just a few times. J is TRBJ2-7 and V is TRBV5-8, with unresolved D. The germline V gene has CDR1 SGHTS and CDR2 YDEGEE. Deletions cut 4 bases from V and 2 bases from J, with 7 bases between. This CDR3 has 12 amino acids. CDR3 DNA: TGTGCCAGCAGCGCCCCGCCCTACGAGCAGTACGTC. Protein product: CASSAPPYEQYV.

V is TRBV4-1 and J is TRBJ2-3; D might be TRBD1 (6 bases). Germline values: CDR1 MGHRA, CDR2 YSYEKL. The ends were cut back, 1 base at V and 3 bases at J, with 8 bases in the middle. The CDR3 runs 14 residues. CDR3 bases: TGCGCCAGCAGCCAAGTACAGGGTACAGATACGCAGTATTTT. Translation: CASSQVQGTDTQYF.

The V and J genes are TRBV6-1 and TRBJ1-5; 7 bases line up with TRBD1. CDR3 size: 16 residues. The V and J ends lost 8 bases and 4 bases, in that order; junction bases with no gene match: 14. Germline V gene data show CDR1 as MNHNS and CDR2 as SASEGT. CDR3 loop: CASVPSRQGKNQPQHF. The CDR3 DNA follows: TGTGCCAGCGTGCCCAGTCGACAGGGAAAAAATCAGCCCCAGCATTTT.

The chain has TRBV5-4 and TRBJ2-1, with TRBD1 matching 7 bases. There are 13 residues in the CDR3. Germline trimming cut 4 bases from V and 6 bases from J; bases unmatched to any gene: 4. The germline V gene encodes CDR1 SGHNT and CDR2 YYREEE (reference sequence). CDR3 nucleotides: TGTGCCAGCAGCACACGACAGGGCAATGAGCAGTTCTTC. This gives the protein CASSTRQGNEQFF.

This clonotype was found many times. The rearrangement uses TRBV9 and TRBJ2-4; D remains unclear. Germline V gene sequence: CDR1 SGDLS, CDR2 YYNGEE. This CDR3 has 14 amino acids. The V gene lost 0 bases and the J gene lost 0 bases, with 4 bases spanning the gap. Here the CDR3 DNA reads TGTGCCAGCAGCGTAGGGTTAGCCAAAAACATTCAGTACTTC. This sequence encodes CASSVGLAKNIQYF.

This clonotype showed up just a few times. The rearrangement links TRBV2 to TRBJ2-7; 7 nucleotides line up with TRBD1. Germline CDR1 is SNHLY and CDR2 is FYNNEI. This CDR3 region has 14 residues. Germline trimming cut 6 bases from V and 5 bases from J; bases unmatched to any gene: 10. The CDR3 DNA sequence: TGTGCCAGCAGCTTACAGGGGAGCTTCGACGAGCAGTACGTC. Translating gives CASSLQGSFDEQYV.

This clonotype was counted at least ten times. The chain recombines TRBV27 with TRBJ2-1; 14 bases are shared with TRBD2. With 5 bases clipped from V and 6 bases from J, the junction kept 6 bases outside the gene matches. The CDR3 sequence is 16 residues long. Germline-derived CDR1 and CDR2 are MNHEY and SMNVEV (reference sequence). This chain's CDR3 is CASSHTGTSGGNEQFF. CDR3 bases: TGTGCCAGCAGTCACACCGGGACTAGCGGGGGCAATGAGCAGTTCTTC.